Following are 31 T cell receptor beta chains from one sample sequenced in a study of response to subunit inactivated influenza vaccine. TCRdb processed the RT-PCR reads anew with MiXCR; each CDR3 protein has one entry. In the table there are 600,000 to 850,000 distinct CDR3 sequences, 12% to 15% of which are singletons. The sequenced sample was PBMCs from blood, obtained approximately 15 days before vaccination. The receptors were sampled from a man in his fifties or sixties who received an inactivated influenza vaccine.

This clonotype was observed at least ten times. V and J are TRBV7-2 and TRBJ2-1; TRBD2 matches 8 bases. V shed 5 bases and J 10 bases; nucleotides not matched to a gene: 7. The CDR3 is 13 residues long. Germline V gene sequence: CDR1 SGHTA, CDR2 FQGNSA. The CDR3 reads CASSALSGTEQFF. Written as DNA, the CDR3 is TGTGCCAGCAGCGCTCTTAGCGGGACCGAGCAGTTCTTC.

This clonotype has a handful of counts. The chain is built from TRBV9 and TRBJ2-3; D tentatively fits TRBD1 or TRBD2 (5 bases each). The germline V and J ends were trimmed by 1 base and 0 bases, with 15 bases remaining between them. The CDR3 runs 17 residues. Germline CDR1 and CDR2: SGDLS and YYNGEE. CDR3 region: CASSVQAGTASTDTQYF. Written as DNA, the CDR3 is TGTGCCAGCAGCGTACAAGCCGGGACGGCTAGCACAGATACGCAGTATTTT.

The V gene is TRBV2, the J gene TRBJ2-7; D possibly corresponds to TRBD2 (7 bases). Germline V gives CDR1 SNHLY, CDR2 FYNNEI. The V end lost 7 bases, the J end lost 6 bases, and 22 bases lay between the germline ends. This CDR3 spans 15 amino acids. The CDR3 DNA follows: TGTGCCAGCACCAGAAGGTGGGGGGGCCTGTCCGAGCAGTACTTC. It encodes CASTRRWGGLSEQYF.

The J gene is TRBJ2-5, the V gene TRBV12-3 or TRBV12-4; TRBD2 might be the D (5 bases). The CDR3 covers 16 residues. Between the trimmed V and J ends, which lost 2 bases and 2 bases, there was a span of 15 bases. The CDR3 sequence: CASSLPSSGGQETQYF. The CDR3 coding sequence is TGTGCCAGCAGTTTACCCTCGTCAGGAGGTCAAGAGACCCAGTACTTC.

The rearrangement joins TRBV5-1 to TRBJ2-1; a weak D match, TRBD1 (6 bases). The CDR3 totals 15 residues. V was shortened by 1 base and J by 4 bases, with 12 bases between the two germline ends. Germline values: CDR1 SGHRS, CDR2 YFSETQ. DNA of the CDR3: TGCGCCAGCAGCTTGTCGGTTCAGGGGTACAATGAGCAGTTCTTC. Amino acids: CASSLSVQGYNEQFF.

The chain has TRBV6-2 or TRBV6-3 and TRBJ2-2, with TRBD1 identical over 8 bases. Trimming cost V 4 bases and J 5 bases; bases outside gene matches: 6. Germline lookup yields CDR1 MNHEY and CDR2 SVGEGT. The length of the CDR3 is 15 residues. CDR3 in amino acids: CASSWAGGYTGELFF. CDR3 in DNA: TGTGCCAGCAGTTGGGCAGGGGGCTATACCGGGGAGCTGTTTTTT.

This clonotype showed up many times. The CDR3 sequence: CASSQEDRGLHEQFF. The DNA for the CDR3 is TGCGCCAGCAGCCAAGAGGACAGGGGGCTCCATGAGCAGTTCTTC. The V call is TRBV4-3, the J call TRBJ2-1; 11 bases fit TRBD1. This CDR3 has 15 amino acids. V shed 0 bases and J 8 bases; nucleotides not matched to a gene: 3. CDR1 is LGHNA and CDR2 is YSLEER in the germline V gene.

This rearrangement joins TRBV5-5 to TRBJ1-3; D is ambiguous. CDR3 length: 16 residues. Per the germline V gene, CDR1 is SGHKS and CDR2 is YYEKEE (reference sequence). Between the trimmed V and J ends, which lost 2 bases and 0 bases, there was a span of 12 bases. CDR3 coding DNA: TGTGCCAGCAGCTTAGAGGGTCCGGGCTCTGGAAACACCATATATTTT. As protein: CASSLEGPGSGNTIYF. The full variable domain, with the rest looked up from reference TRBV5-5 and TRBJ1-3, is DAGVTQSPTHLIKTRGQQVTLRCSPISGHKSVSWYQQVLGQGPQFIFQYYEKEERGRGNFPDRFSARQFPNYSSELNVNALLLGDSALYLCASSLEGPGSGNTIYFGEGSWLTVV.

This chain joins TRBV12-3 or TRBV12-4 and TRBJ2-1; D might be TRBD2 (6 bases). Deletions cut 6 bases from V and 10 bases from J, with 13 bases between. The CDR3 contains 12 residues. CDR3 protein: CASRGGVGEQFF. In nucleotides, the CDR3 is TGTGCCAGCAGAGGAGGGGTTGGAGAGCAGTTCTTC.

The gene calls are TRBV18 and TRBJ2-5, with 8 nucleotides matching TRBD1. CDR3 length: 16 amino acids. From germline, CDR1 is KGHSH and CDR2 LQKENI. Trimming removed 3 bases from V and 1 base from J; junction bases left unmatched: 7. The CDR3 protein is CASSPTGVGVQETQYF. CDR3 sequence (DNA): TGTGCCAGCTCACCGACAGGGGTTGGGGTCCAAGAGACCCAGTACTTC.

This clonotype was counted a few times. V and J are TRBV6-5 and TRBJ2-2, with D possibly matching TRBD2 (5 bases). The germline gives CDR1 MNHEY, CDR2 SVGAGI. The V end lost 3 bases, the J end lost 0 bases, and 11 bases lay between the germline ends. There are 16 residues in the CDR3. CDR3 bases: TGTGCCAGCAGTTATACGGACTCACCGAACACCGGGGAGCTGTTTTTT. Its protein is CASSYTDSPNTGELFF.

The table lists this clonotype with a few counts. The CDR3 bases are TGTGCCTGGAGTGTTGACAGCAATCAGCCCCAGCATTTT. This translates into CAWSVDSNQPQHF. The chain carries TRBV30 and TRBJ1-5; D gene uncertain. Germline lookup yields CDR1 GTSNPN and CDR2 SVGIG (reference sequence). This CDR3 contains 13 residues. The V end lost 0 bases, the J end lost 1 base, and 4 bases lay between the germline ends.

V is TRBV7-9 and J is TRBJ2-1, with TRBD2 matching 7 bases. The V segment lost 3 bases and the J segment 5 bases; nucleotides outside the gene matches: 10. The CDR3 is made up of 16 amino acids. The germline V gene encodes CDR1 SEHNR and CDR2 FQNEAQ (reference sequence). The CDR3 loop reads CASSFPPAAGHNEQFF. Here the CDR3 DNA reads TGTGCCAGCAGCTTCCCTCCGGCAGCGGGACACAATGAGCAGTTCTTC. The entire variable domain, with the rest obtained from reference TRBV7-9 and TRBJ2-1, is as follows: DTGVSQNPRHKITKRGQNVTFRCDPISEHNRLYWYRQTLGQGPEFLTYFQNEAQLEKSRLLSDRFSAERPKGSFSTLEIQRTEQGDSAMYLCASSFPPAAGHNEQFFGPGTRLTVL.

In this sample, this clonotype turned up a few times. The J gene is TRBJ1-5, the V gene TRBV12-3 or TRBV12-4; D remains ambiguous. The CDR3 contains 14 residues. V dropped 5 bases and J dropped 0 bases, with 8 bases sitting between them. The CDR3, as DNA: TGTGCCAGCAGTCTAACCACTAGCAATCAGCCCCAGCATTTT. Its translation: CASSLTTSNQPQHF.

There are many counts of this clonotype. This chain uses TRBV5-1 with TRBJ2-3; unclear D gene. The CDR3 covers 17 residues. Germline loops: CDR1 SGHRS, CDR2 YFSETQ. Trimming pared 3 bases from V and 0 bases from J, leaving 17 bases between. For the CDR3, the DNA is TGCGCCAGCAGCTCGGCTGGGTACGGCCTTAGCACAGATACGCAGTATTTT. Its protein product is CASSSAGYGLSTDTQYF.

The chain joins TRBV29-1 to TRBJ1-2; unclear D gene. This CDR3 comprises 14 residues. The V end was cut by 6 bases, the J end by 8 bases, with 22 bases between. CDR1 and CDR2 from the germline V gene are SQVTM and ANQGSEA. CDR3 loop: CSVAPRHADGGYTF. CDR3 DNA sequence: TGCAGCGTAGCCCCCAGACACGCCGACGGAGGCTACACCTTC.

The J gene is TRBJ1-1, the V gene TRBV6-5; no firm D call. V dropped 2 bases and J dropped 0 bases, with 7 bases sitting between them. Germline V gives CDR1 MNHEY, CDR2 SVGAGI. CDR3 length equals 14 residues. The CDR3 DNA sequence: TGTGCCAGCAGTTACGGCAGCTTGAACACTGAAGCTTTCTTT. Amino acids: CASSYGSLNTEAFF.

This clonotype was picked up many times. This chain joins TRBV12-3 or TRBV12-4 and TRBJ2-2; 10 nucleotides line up with TRBD1. V gave up 5 bases and J gave up 5 bases; unmatched junction bases: 8. This CDR3 contains 16 residues. In nucleotides, the CDR3 is TGTGCCAGCAGTCCGAGGACAGGGGGGAATACCGGGGAGCTGTTTTTT. This encodes CASSPRTGGNTGELFF.

There are a few counts of this clonotype. The rearrangement uses TRBV6-1 and TRBJ2-1; TRBD2 agrees at 13 bases. CDR1 and CDR2 from the germline V gene are MNHNS and SASEGT. V gave up 5 bases and J gave up 7 bases; unmatched junction bases: 11. The CDR3 loop spans 17 amino acids. In nucleotides, the CDR3 is TGTGCCAGCAGTACACCGGGACTAGCGGGACCCAAGAATGAGCAGTTCTTC. Translation gives CASSTPGLAGPKNEQFF.

The chain uses TRBV4-1 and TRBJ2-5; no definite D call. V shed 1 base and J shed 5 bases, with 11 bases lying between them. Germline CDR1 is MGHRA and CDR2 is YSYEKL. This CDR3 is 14 amino acids long. The DNA for the CDR3 is TGCGCCAGCAGCCAAGTAGGGATTTGGGAGACCCAGTACTTC. Amino acid sequence: CASSQVGIWETQYF.

This clonotype was detected a few times. This chain links TRBV20-1 with TRBJ2-3; TRBD2 might be the D (5 bases). The CDR3 runs to 11 residues. CDR1 is DFQATT, CDR2 SNEGSKA, per germline (reference sequence). Trimming shortened V by 3 bases and J by 10 bases, and 11 bases separated the two germline ends. The CDR3 spells CSASTSYAQYF. In DNA, the CDR3 is TGCAGTGCTAGCACTAGTTATGCGCAGTATTTT.

This clonotype has a count of ten or more. The chain is built from TRBV7-2 and TRBJ2-7; 12 nucleotides match TRBD2. CDR1 and CDR2 (germline): SGHTA, FQGNSA. The CDR3 is 17 amino acids. After removal of 1 base from V and 2 bases from J, the junction contained 6 bases not matched to a gene. The CDR3 region is CASSLELTSGGPYEQYF. The CDR3 nucleotides are TGTGCCAGCAGCTTAGAGCTCACTAGCGGGGGGCCCTACGAGCAGTACTTC.

This clonotype was seen more than once but under ten times. V usage is TRBV20-1 and J usage is TRBJ2-7, with 8 bases matching TRBD2. Germline V CDR1 and CDR2: DFQATT, SNEGSKA (reference sequence). V lost 2 bases, J lost 1 base, and 7 bases stayed unmatched. The length of the CDR3 is 15 residues. The CDR3 sequence: CSARSVTSASYEQYF. The CDR3 DNA reads as TGCAGTGCTAGATCCGTGACTAGCGCTTCCTACGAGCAGTACTTC.

This clonotype showed up just a few times. The chain recombines TRBV7-6 with TRBJ2-5, with D possibly matching TRBD1 (5 bases). V was clipped by 1 base and J by 3 bases, with 12 bases between them. The CDR3 is made up of 15 amino acids. Looked up from germline, CDR1 is SGHVS and CDR2 is FNYEAQ. The CDR3 region is CASSLGQGRKETQYF. The CDR3, as DNA: TGTGCCAGCAGCTTAGGGCAGGGTAGAAAAGAGACCCAGTACTTC.

This clonotype was seen a few times. This chain connects TRBV4-2 to TRBJ2-1; maybe TRBD2 (6 bases). The V end was cut by 4 bases, the J end by 8 bases, with 21 bases between. Germline V gives CDR1 LGHNA, CDR2 YNFKEQ. The CDR3 has 16 residues. DNA of the CDR3: TGTGCCAGCAGCCTAGCCGGCGAGCGGGCAATTGATGAGCAGTTCTTC. This codes for CASSLAGERAIDEQFF.

This chain links TRBV10-3 with TRBJ2-2; 10 nucleotides agree with TRBD2. The CDR3 is made up of 15 amino acids. Germline assignment: CDR1 ENHRY and CDR2 SYGVKD. The V segment lost 4 bases and the J segment 6 bases; nucleotides outside the gene matches: 5. This chain's CDR3 is CAISVAGGLAGELFF. Written as DNA, the CDR3 is TGTGCCATCAGTGTAGCGGGGGGCCTCGCCGGGGAGCTGTTTTTT.

V usage is TRBV6-2 or TRBV6-3 and J usage is TRBJ2-1, with D possibly being TRBD2 (6 bases). Germline CDR1 and CDR2: MNHEY and SVGEGT. The CDR3 spans 14 residues. V lost 2 bases to trimming and J lost 5 bases, with 10 bases between them. This CDR3 reads CASSYAAGHNEQFF. For the CDR3, the DNA is TGTGCCAGCAGTTACGCGGCGGGGCACAATGAGCAGTTCTTC.

The chain recombines TRBV4-3 with TRBJ1-4; TRBD1 is a possible D gene (5 bases). V was pared by 2 bases and J by 13 bases, with 14 bases between. Germline V gene data show CDR1 as LGHNA and CDR2 as YSLEER. The CDR3 totals 13 residues. The CDR3 DNA follows: TGCGCCAGCAGCCAATTCGGTGGGGGAGGACTGTTTTTT. As protein: CASSQFGGGGLFF.

The table lists this clonotype with a few counts. The chain joins TRBV7-2 to TRBJ2-3; 7 nucleotides align to TRBD1. With 5 bases clipped from V and 8 bases from J, the junction kept 4 bases outside the gene matches. The length of the CDR3 is 12 residues. Germline assignment: CDR1 SGHTA and CDR2 FQGNSA. CDR3 amino acids: CASSATGRTQYF. In DNA, the CDR3 is TGTGCCAGCAGCGCGACAGGGCGTACGCAGTATTTT.

This clonotype was recorded many times. This chain links TRBV20-1 with TRBJ2-5; TRBD1 is a possible D gene (6 bases). The germline V gene has CDR1 DFQATT and CDR2 SNEGSKA (reference sequence). The CDR3 runs to 13 residues. Trimming removed 8 bases from V and 7 bases from J, with 20 bases in between. CDR3 sequence (DNA): TGCAGTACTTCTGTGGGGGCCGCCTGGACCCAGTACTTC. Its protein is CSTSVGAAWTQYF.

This clonotype was seen a handful of times. This sequence joins TRBV4-2 and TRBJ1-2, with unresolved D. This CDR3 comprises 15 residues. Trimming cost V 0 bases and J 4 bases, with 12 bases left between them. Germline V gene sequence: CDR1 LGHNA, CDR2 YNFKEQ. CDR3 bases: TGTGCCAGCAGCCAAGATCTTTCCGTGACCTATGGCTACACCTTC. Translation: CASSQDLSVTYGYTF.